The 30 T cell receptor beta chains in this list originate from one sample, sequenced in a study of T-cell memory formation after mild COVID-19. TCRdb reprocessed the 5' RACE reads via MiXCR and lists one record per CDR3 protein. The sample records about 400,000 distinct CDR3 sequences, about 22% being singletons. The specimen sequenced was PBMCs or a T cell subset sorted from them (not recorded which). These receptors all come from an adult woman who had mild COVID-19 (a few samples of this study predate the infection). Cell type and time point are not known.

This clonotype showed up just a few times. This chain connects TRBV12-3 or TRBV12-4 to TRBJ1-2, with 8 bases matching TRBD1. The CDR3 consists of 18 residues. Unmatched junction bases numbered 16, after V lost 3 bases and J lost 4 bases. The CDR3 loop reads CASSLGGLTGAFPYGYTF. The CDR3, as DNA: TGTGCCAGCAGTTTGGGGGGATTGACAGGGGCTTTCCCCTATGGCTACACCTTC.

The J gene is TRBJ1-1, the V gene TRBV4-3; possible D gene TRBD1, 5 bases. Trimming removed 0 bases at V and 1 base at J, with 18 bases between. The CDR3 covers 18 residues. Germline lookup yields CDR1 LGHNA and CDR2 YSLEER. CDR3 in DNA: TGCGCCAGCAGCCAAGATGGGGGTAGGCTGAGCCAGAACACTGAAGCTTTCTTT. Its protein is CASSQDGGRLSQNTEAFF.

This clonotype was seen only a few times. This sequence joins TRBV7-9 and TRBJ2-3; 9 positions match TRBD2. In germline, CDR1 is SEHNR, CDR2 FQNEAQ (reference sequence). The trim removed 5 bases at V and 5 bases at J, leaving 5 bases unmatched. The CDR3 contains 14 residues. CDR3 residues: CASSPTAGGDTQYF. The CDR3, as DNA: TGTGCCAGCAGCCCGACAGCGGGAGGAGATACGCAGTATTTT. The variable domain in full, completed from reference TRBV7-9 and TRBJ2-3, reads DTGVSQNPRHKITKRGQNVTFRCDPISEHNRLYWYRQTLGQGPEFLTYFQNEAQLEKSRLLSDRFSAERPKGSFSTLEIQRTEQGDSAMYLCASSPTAGGDTQYFGPGTRLTVL.

The chain employs TRBV7-6 and TRBJ1-6; 12 bases line up with TRBD1. Germline V gene data show CDR1 as SGHVS and CDR2 as FNYEAQ. The CDR3 length is 16 residues. V was clipped by 7 bases and J by 7 bases; unmatched bases: 8. CDR3 nucleotide sequence: TGTGCCAGCAAACGGGGACAGGGGGCTGAGAATTCACCCCTCCACTTT. Its translation: CASKRGQGAENSPLHF.

The chain links TRBV20-1 to TRBJ2-7; no clear D. This CDR3 has 13 amino acids. Trimming removed 3 bases from V and 1 base from J, with 10 bases in between. Germline loops: CDR1 DFQATT, CDR2 SNEGSKA (reference sequence). CDR3 amino acids: CSARDAISYEQYF. The CDR3 nucleotides are TGCAGTGCTAGGGACGCCATATCCTACGAGCAGTACTTC.

This clonotype was observed a handful of times. The gene calls are TRBV5-1 and TRBJ2-3; D gene unclear. V lost 5 bases, J lost 0 bases, and 7 bases lay in between. Germline CDR1 and CDR2: SGHRS and YFSETQ. The CDR3 is made up of 13 amino acids. Here the CDR3 DNA reads TGCGCCAGCAGACCTGATAGCACAGATACGCAGTATTTT. Translation: CASRPDSTDTQYF.

This clonotype was found a few times. The genes are TRBV20-1 and TRBJ2-7; possibly TRBD2 for D (5 bases). The V end lost 3 bases, the J end lost 3 bases, and 21 bases lay between the germline ends. The CDR3 covers 16 residues. In germline, CDR1 is DFQATT, CDR2 SNEGSKA (reference sequence). The CDR3 sequence: CSASTKDSTLLYEQYF. The CDR3 DNA reads TGCAGTGCTAGTACAAAGGACTCGACCCTCCTCTACGAGCAGTACTTC.

In its sample, this clonotype was seen many times. The chain uses TRBV9 and TRBJ2-1, with TRBD2 identical over 7 bases. The V gene's germline CDR1 is SGDLS and CDR2 YYNGEE. The CDR3 totals 14 residues. V dropped 2 bases and J dropped 8; count of bases not matched to a gene: 7. The CDR3, as DNA: TGTGCCAGCAGCGTGGGCGGGAGTAACTATGAGCAGTTCTTC. Its protein is CASSVGGSNYEQFF.

This clonotype was recorded a few times. J is TRBJ2-7 and V is TRBV5-1; D ambiguous. CDR1 is SGHRS and CDR2 is YFSETQ in the germline V gene. This CDR3 is 14 amino acids long. Trimming left V 1 base short and J 1 base short, with 9 bases between. CDR3 DNA: TGCGCCAGCAGCTTGCGCGATATTTCCTACGAGCAGTACTTC. Encoded protein: CASSLRDISYEQYF.

The chain carries TRBV12-3 or TRBV12-4 and TRBJ1-1; D gene unclear. V shed 9 bases and J shed 0 bases, with 11 bases lying between them. This CDR3 has 13 amino acids. The CDR3 loop reads CASERNMNTEAFF. The CDR3 nucleotides read TGTGCCAGTGAGAGAAATATGAACACTGAAGCTTTCTTT.

The chain carries TRBV4-1 and TRBJ1-3, with D possibly being TRBD1 (6 bases). V lost 4 bases, J lost 1 base, and 11 bases lay in between. CDR1 and CDR2 (germline): MGHRA, YSYEKL. The CDR3 contains 15 residues. CDR3 amino acids: CASSRSDSSGNTIYF. The CDR3 DNA follows: TGCGCCAGCAGCCGATCGGACAGTTCTGGAAACACCATATATTTT.

The V and J genes are TRBV24-1 and TRBJ2-1; 9 bases map to TRBD2. V shed 3 bases, J shed 9 bases, and the junction held 11 bases outside the gene matches. This CDR3 region has 16 residues. CDR1 and CDR2 from the germline V gene are KGHDR and SFDVKD. The CDR3 reads CATSDPSGREGSEQFF. CDR3 DNA: TGTGCCACCAGTGATCCCTCGGGGCGGGAGGGTAGTGAGCAGTTCTTC.

This clonotype was observed a few times. The chain employs TRBV10-3 and TRBJ2-1; 7 bases align to TRBD1. The length of the CDR3 is 16 residues. The V segment lost 6 bases and the J segment 0 bases; nucleotides outside the gene matches: 8. The germline gives CDR1 ENHRY, CDR2 SYGVKD. CDR3 sequence reads: CAIRPGTASSYNEQFF. The CDR3 DNA sequence: TGTGCCATCAGGCCCGGGACAGCTAGCTCCTACAATGAGCAGTTCTTC.

This clonotype appeared a few times. The genes are TRBV15 and TRBJ2-5; D is unresolved. The CDR3 is 13 amino acids. Germline lookup yields CDR1 LNHNV and CDR2 YYDKDF (reference sequence). Trimming shortened V by 1 base and J by 5 bases, and 8 bases separated the two germline ends. This CDR3 is CATSRAPGETQYF. CDR3 sequence (DNA): TGTGCCACCAGCAGAGCTCCCGGGGAGACCCAGTACTTC.

The chain carries TRBV4-2 and TRBJ2-7, with TRBD1 identical over 8 bases. Looked up from germline, CDR1 is LGHNA and CDR2 is YNFKEQ. The V segment lost 5 bases and the J segment 2 bases; nucleotides outside the gene matches: 11. This CDR3 is 16 amino acids long. The CDR3 coding sequence is TGTGCCAGCAGCGACCAGGGGGCTACGTCCACCTACGAGCAGTACTTC. Its protein product is CASSDQGATSTYEQYF.

A few counts support this clonotype. As DNA, the CDR3 is TGTGCCAGTAGTATGGCAGTGCGCGGATCCTACGAGCAGTACTTC. Amino acids: CASSMAVRGSYEQYF. The chain is built from TRBV19 and TRBJ2-7; no firm D call. The CDR3 has 15 residues. CDR1 and CDR2 from the germline V gene are LNHDA and SQIVND (reference sequence). V was cut by 3 bases and J by 1 base, with 13 bases left in between.

In DNA, the CDR3 is TGTGCCAGCAGCCAGAATGGACAGACTGAAGCTTTCTTT. Protein sequence: CASSQNGQTEAFF. The chain is built from TRBV7-3 and TRBJ1-1, with D possibly TRBD1 on 6 matching bases. Germline values: CDR1 SGHTA, CDR2 FQGTGA. CDR3 size: 13 residues. The germline V and J ends were trimmed by 5 bases and 5 bases, with 12 bases remaining between them. The full variable domain, rest sourced from reference TRBV7-3 and TRBJ1-1, is GAGVSQTPSNKVTEKGKYVELRCDPISGHTALYWYRQSLGQGPEFLIYFQGTGAADDSGLPNDRFFAVRPEGSVSTLKIQRTERGDSAVYLCASSQNGQTEAFFGQGTRLTVV.

The gene calls are TRBV13 and TRBJ2-3; 7 positions match TRBD2. Germline V gene data show CDR1 as PRHDT and CDR2 as FYEKMQ (reference sequence). Germline trimming cut 5 bases from V and 2 bases from J; bases unmatched to any gene: 7. This CDR3 comprises 15 residues. CDR3 DNA: TGTGCCAGCAGCCTCCGGGGGAGGGACACAGATACGCAGTATTTT. The encoded protein is CASSLRGRDTDTQYF. Variable domain in full (rest from reference TRBV13 and TRBJ2-3): AAGVIQSPRHLIKEKRETATLKCYPIPRHDTVYWYQQGPGQDPQFLISFYEKMQSDKGSIPDRFSAQQFSDYHSELNMSSLELGDSALYFCASSLRGRDTDTQYFGPGTRLTVL.

This clonotype was seen a few times. The chain combines TRBV12-3 or TRBV12-4 with TRBJ1-1; TRBD1 might be the D (6 bases). Trimming took off 6 bases at V and 5 bases at J, with 16 bases between the two ends. CDR3 length equals 14 residues. CDR3 amino acids: CASSLQGGRTEAFF. CDR3 DNA: TGTGCCAGCAGCCTACAGGGAGGGAGGACTGAAGCTTTCTTT.

V is TRBV30 and J is TRBJ2-2; the match to TRBD1 covers 9 bases. Trimming took 5 bases from V and 6 from J; bases not matched to a gene: 4. The CDR3 spans 13 residues. Germline-derived CDR1 and CDR2 are GTSNPN and SVGIG (reference sequence). The DNA for the CDR3 is TGTGCCTGGGAACAGGGGGCGTCCGGGGAGCTGTTTTTT. Translation: CAWEQGASGELFF.

This clonotype has only a few counts. V usage is TRBV9 and J usage is TRBJ2-3, with 7 nucleotides matching TRBD2. J was trimmed by 3 bases and V by 5 bases; bases with no gene match: 6. Germline lookup yields CDR1 SGDLS and CDR2 YYNGEE. The CDR3 is 14 residues long. CDR3 in amino acids: CASSSGTMTDTQYF. In nucleotides, the CDR3 is TGTGCCAGCAGTTCCGGGACTATGACAGATACGCAGTATTTT. Looking up the rest from reference TRBV9 and TRBJ2-3 gives the full variable domain: DSGVTQTPKHLITATGQRVTLRCSPRSGDLSVYWYQQSLDQGLQFLIQYYNGEERAKGNILERFSAQQFPDLHSELNLSSLELGDSALYFCASSSGTMTDTQYFGPGTRLTVL.

The chain couples TRBV24-1 to TRBJ2-5; either TRBD1 or TRBD2 may fit D (5 bases each). The length of the CDR3 is 15 residues. V was clipped by 4 bases and J by 0 bases, with 11 bases between them. CDR1 is KGHDR and CDR2 is SFDVKD in the germline V gene. CDR3 in DNA: TGTGCCACCAGTGACCCGGGACGGAACCAAGAGACCCAGTACTTC. It encodes CATSDPGRNQETQYF.

The chain joins TRBV7-8 to TRBJ2-7; D is ambiguous. Germline V gene sequence: CDR1 SGHVS, CDR2 FQNEAQ. V was shortened by 5 bases and J by 0 bases, with 14 bases between the two germline ends. This CDR3 is built from 15 residues. CDR3 amino acids: CASSRQRATSYEQYF. The CDR3 DNA follows: TGTGCCAGCAGCAGACAACGGGCCACCTCCTACGAGCAGTACTTC. The full variable domain, its missing parts supplied by reference TRBV7-8 and TRBJ2-7, is GAGVSQSPRYKVAKRGQDVALRCDPISGHVSLFWYQQALGQGPEFLTYFQNEAQLDKSGLPSDRFFAERPEGSVSTLKIQRTQQEDSAVYLCASSRQRATSYEQYFGPGTRLTVT.

This clonotype was seen a few times. The rearrangement joins TRBV5-1 to TRBJ2-2; D is tentatively TRBD1 or TRBD2 (5 bases each). The CDR3 covers 14 residues. Germline CDR1 is SGHRS and CDR2 is YFSETQ. Trimming left V 4 bases short and J 1 base short, with 8 bases between. CDR3 residues: CASSMGENTGELFF. The CDR3 bases are TGCGCCAGCAGCATGGGGGAGAACACCGGGGAGCTGTTTTTT.

The genes are TRBV27 and TRBJ2-7; possible D gene TRBD1, 5 bases. Trimming took 10 bases from V and 4 from J, leaving 17 bases between them. Germline loops: CDR1 MNHEY, CDR2 SMNVEV (reference sequence). The CDR3 is 13 residues long. The CDR3: CATKGPDGYEQYF. DNA for the CDR3: TGTGCCACGAAGGGGCCCGATGGGTACGAGCAGTACTTC.

About this clonotype itself: This may be a read error, as it is one base from a much larger clone. The V and J genes are TRBV7-2 and TRBJ2-3, with D unresolved. V was trimmed by 0 bases and J by 4 bases, leaving 5 bases between them. Looked up from germline, CDR1 is SGHTA and CDR2 is FQGNSA. The CDR3 sequence is 13 residues long. CDR3 sequence reads: CASSLAQADTQYF. The CDR3, as DNA: TGTGCCAGCAGCTTAGCGCAGGCAGATACGCAGTATTTT.

This clonotype was detected only a few times. V is TRBV19 and J is TRBJ2-7; 7 bases are a match to TRBD2. The CDR3 contains 14 residues. V was clipped by 6 bases and J by 7 bases; unmatched bases: 12. The germline V gene encodes CDR1 LNHDA and CDR2 SQIVND (reference sequence). The CDR3 reads CASRRRETWGEQYF. The CDR3 DNA reads TGTGCCAGTAGGCGGCGGGAGACCTGGGGGGAGCAGTACTTC. The full variable domain, with the rest looked up from reference TRBV19 and TRBJ2-7, is DGGITQSPKYLFRKEGQNVTLSCEQNLNHDAMYWYRQDPGQGLRLIYYSQIVNDFQKGDIAEGYSVSREKKESFPLTVTSAQKNPTAFYLCASRRRETWGEQYFGPGTRLTVT.

The gene calls are TRBV7-9 and TRBJ2-5; no definite D call. Germline CDR1 is SEHNR and CDR2 is FQNEAQ (reference sequence). The CDR3 has 15 residues. Trimming removed 5 bases at V and 7 bases at J, with 20 bases between. As DNA, the CDR3 is TGTGCCAGCAGCGCCCTAGGGCTGAGGATGGGGACCCAGTACTTC. Translation: CASSALGLRMGTQYF.

This clonotype was counted only a few times. The chain employs TRBV6-5 and TRBJ1-1, with TRBD1 identical over 8 bases. Germline trimming cut 6 bases from V and 4 bases from J; bases unmatched to any gene: 13. Germline values: CDR1 MNHEY, CDR2 SVGAGI. This CDR3 is built from 16 residues. In DNA form, the CDR3 reads TGTGCCAGCAGATTGGGGACAGGCCTCTTGGGCACTGAAGCTTTCTTT. Encoded protein: CASRLGTGLLGTEAFF.

A few counts support this clonotype. The chain couples TRBV5-1 to TRBJ2-1; 7 bases fit TRBD2. In germline, CDR1 is SGHRS, CDR2 YFSETQ. The CDR3 is 16 residues long. After removal of 4 bases from V and 3 bases from J, the junction contained 10 bases not matched to a gene. CDR3 sequence reads: CASSVVGAGVYNEQFF. The CDR3 DNA follows: TGCGCCAGCAGCGTAGTCGGGGCGGGGGTCTACAATGAGCAGTTCTTC.